This entry features one T cell receptor (beta chain) sequence. Germline CDR1 is LNHDA and CDR2 is SQIVND (reference sequence). V was clipped by 7 bases and J by 1 base; unmatched bases: 10. This CDR3 is 17 amino acids long. The data originate from a study of PD-L1 blockade in urothelial cancer. Only in-frame clones appear in the TCRdb table, and some are missing; sequencing was by immunoSEQ multiplex PCR. The top ten clones hold about 2.3% of a sample with around 100,000 clones, approximately 85% of them seen once. The receptor was derived from a man aged 50 to 59 with urothelial cancer. The gene calls are TRBV19 and TRBJ2-6, with TRBD1 matching over 7 bases. This specimen consisted of PBMCs, obtained around atezolizumab (anti-PD-L1) treatment. Written as DNA, the CDR3 is TGTGCCAGTATGCCCGGACAGGAGAGGTCTGGGGCCAACGTCCTGACTTTC. It encodes CASMPGQERSGANVLTF.